This T cell receptor (beta chain) came from a study of vaccination and CD4 T cells after COVID-19. The Oncomine TCR Beta short-read assay generated sequence data from the DNA of cultured CD4+ T cells. Genomic DNA extraction was carried out from cultured CD4+ T cells. MiXCR, applied by TCRdb to the PCR reads, yields one record per CDR3 protein. The repertoire consists of 9,500 or so distinct CDR3 sequences, with around 32% occurring once and the leading ten covering 10% to 15%. The V and J ends lost 4 bases and 2 bases respectively, with 11 bases between them. The CDR3 consists of 14 residues. Germline V gene lookup returns CDR1 SEHNR and CDR2 FQNEAQ (reference sequence). Treatment specified: roughly 10-day PBMC culture with coronavirus spike peptide pools or control peptides (ViraFEST assay). Investigators obtained the unexposed donor's CD4+ T cells before the COVID-19 pandemic (2011-2018). This clonotype occurred a few times. The target antigen is unknown.

The receptor was derived from a human donor in good health. The genes are TRBV7-9 and TRBJ2-5; TRBD2 is a possible D gene (6 bases). Sequencing used CD4+ T cells from blood, cultured in vitro. In DNA form, the CDR3 reads TGTGCCAGCAGCTCGTCTAGCGTACAAGAGACCCAGTACTTC. This encodes CASSSSSVQETQYF.